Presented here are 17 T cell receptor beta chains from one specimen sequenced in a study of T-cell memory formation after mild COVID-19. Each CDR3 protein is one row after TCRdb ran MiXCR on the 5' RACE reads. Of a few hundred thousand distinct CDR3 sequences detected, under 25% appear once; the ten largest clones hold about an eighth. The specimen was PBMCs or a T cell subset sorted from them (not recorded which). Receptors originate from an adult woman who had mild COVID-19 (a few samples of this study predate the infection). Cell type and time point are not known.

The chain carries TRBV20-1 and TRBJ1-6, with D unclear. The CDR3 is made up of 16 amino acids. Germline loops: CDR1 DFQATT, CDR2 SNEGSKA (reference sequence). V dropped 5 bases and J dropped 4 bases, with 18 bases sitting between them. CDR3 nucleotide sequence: TGCAGTGCTTCCCTGCGTCCGGGTGTATATAATTCACCCCTCCACTTT. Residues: CSASLRPGVYNSPLHF.

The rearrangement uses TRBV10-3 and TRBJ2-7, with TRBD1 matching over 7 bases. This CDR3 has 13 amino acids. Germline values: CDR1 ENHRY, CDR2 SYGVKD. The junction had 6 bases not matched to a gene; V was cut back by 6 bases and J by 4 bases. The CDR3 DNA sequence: TGTGCCATCAGGACCCGGGACAGTTACGAGCAGTACTTC. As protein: CAIRTRDSYEQYF.

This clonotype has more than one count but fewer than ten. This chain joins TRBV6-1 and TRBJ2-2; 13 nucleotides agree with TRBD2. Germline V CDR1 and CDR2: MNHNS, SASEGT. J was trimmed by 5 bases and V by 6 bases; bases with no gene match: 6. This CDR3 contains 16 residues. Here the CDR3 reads CASSLGLAGFTGELFF. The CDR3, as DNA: TGTGCCAGCAGCTTGGGACTAGCGGGATTTACCGGGGAGCTGTTTTTT.

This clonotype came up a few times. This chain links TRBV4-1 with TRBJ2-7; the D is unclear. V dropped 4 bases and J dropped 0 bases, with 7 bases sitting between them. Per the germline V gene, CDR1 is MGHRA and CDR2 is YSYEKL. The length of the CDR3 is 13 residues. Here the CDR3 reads CASSLYNSYEQYF. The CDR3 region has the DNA TGCGCCAGCAGCCTCTACAACTCCTACGAGCAGTACTTC.

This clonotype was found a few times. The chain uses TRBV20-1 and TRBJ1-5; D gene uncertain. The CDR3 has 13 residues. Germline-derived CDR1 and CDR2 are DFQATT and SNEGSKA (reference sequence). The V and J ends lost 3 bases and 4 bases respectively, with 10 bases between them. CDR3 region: CSASRTDNQPQHF. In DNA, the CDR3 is TGCAGTGCTAGTAGGACGGATAATCAGCCCCAGCATTTT.

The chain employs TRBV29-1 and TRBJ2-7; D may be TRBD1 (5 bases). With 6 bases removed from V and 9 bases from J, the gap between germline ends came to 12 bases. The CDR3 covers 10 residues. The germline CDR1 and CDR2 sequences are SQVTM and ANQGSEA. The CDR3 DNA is TGCAGCGTACACGACAGTGCGCAGTACTTC. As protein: CSVHDSAQYF.

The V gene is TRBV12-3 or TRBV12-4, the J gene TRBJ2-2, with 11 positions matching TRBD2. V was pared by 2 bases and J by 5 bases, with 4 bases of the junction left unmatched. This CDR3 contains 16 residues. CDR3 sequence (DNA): TGTGCCAGCAGTTTATTAGCGGGGGGGCCTACCGGGGAGCTGTTTTTT. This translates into CASSLLAGGPTGELFF.

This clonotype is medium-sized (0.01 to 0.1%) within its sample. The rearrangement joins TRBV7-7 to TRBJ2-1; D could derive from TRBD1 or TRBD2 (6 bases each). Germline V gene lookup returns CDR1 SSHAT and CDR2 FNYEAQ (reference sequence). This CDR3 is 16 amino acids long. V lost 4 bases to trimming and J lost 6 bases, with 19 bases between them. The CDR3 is CASSSGRTVEGNEQFF. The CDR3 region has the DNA TGTGCCAGCAGCTCAGGGAGGACAGTCGAGGGCAATGAGCAGTTCTTC.

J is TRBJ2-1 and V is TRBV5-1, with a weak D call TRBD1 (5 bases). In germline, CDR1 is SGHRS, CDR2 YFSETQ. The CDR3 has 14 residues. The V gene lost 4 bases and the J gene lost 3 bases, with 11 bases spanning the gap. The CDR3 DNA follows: TGCGCCAGCAGCCCGGACACTGACTACAATGAGCAGTTCTTC. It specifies CASSPDTDYNEQFF.

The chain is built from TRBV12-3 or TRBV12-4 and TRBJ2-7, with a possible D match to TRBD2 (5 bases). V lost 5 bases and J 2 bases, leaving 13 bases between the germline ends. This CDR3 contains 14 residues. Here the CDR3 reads CASSKSAGAYEQYF. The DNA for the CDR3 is TGTGCCAGCAGTAAATCCGCCGGGGCCTACGAGCAGTACTTC.

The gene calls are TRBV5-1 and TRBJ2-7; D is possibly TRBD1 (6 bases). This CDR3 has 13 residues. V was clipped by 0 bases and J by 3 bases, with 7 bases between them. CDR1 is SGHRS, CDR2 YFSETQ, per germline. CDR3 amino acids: CASSLGQVYEQYF. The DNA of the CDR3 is TGCGCCAGCAGCTTGGGACAGGTCTACGAGCAGTACTTC.

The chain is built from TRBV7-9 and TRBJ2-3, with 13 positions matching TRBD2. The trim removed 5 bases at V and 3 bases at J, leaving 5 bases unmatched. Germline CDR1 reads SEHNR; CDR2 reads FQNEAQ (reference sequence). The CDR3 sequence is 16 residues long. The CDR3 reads CASSRTSGGGTDTQYF. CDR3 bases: TGTGCCAGCAGCCGGACTAGCGGGGGAGGGACAGATACGCAGTATTTT.

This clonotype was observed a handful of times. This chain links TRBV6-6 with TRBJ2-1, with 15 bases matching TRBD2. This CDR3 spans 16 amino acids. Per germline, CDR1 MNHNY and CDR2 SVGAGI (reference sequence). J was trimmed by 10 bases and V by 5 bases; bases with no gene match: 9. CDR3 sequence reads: CASSAWTSGGAFEQFF. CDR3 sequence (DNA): TGTGCCAGCAGTGCCTGGACTAGCGGGGGGGCCTTCGAGCAGTTCTTC.

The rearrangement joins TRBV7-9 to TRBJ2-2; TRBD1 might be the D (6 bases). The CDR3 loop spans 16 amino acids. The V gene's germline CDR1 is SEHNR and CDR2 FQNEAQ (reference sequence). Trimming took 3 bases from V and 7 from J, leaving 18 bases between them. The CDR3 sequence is CASSFDRRMKGGELFF. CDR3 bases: TGTGCCAGCAGCTTTGACAGGAGGATGAAGGGCGGGGAGCTGTTTTTT.

The CDR3 sequence: CASSVGTGSTDTQYF. DNA of the CDR3: TGTGCCAGCAGCGTGGGGACAGGGAGCACAGATACGCAGTATTTT. V usage is TRBV9 and J usage is TRBJ2-3, with TRBD1 identical over 9 bases. Looked up from germline, CDR1 is SGDLS and CDR2 is YYNGEE. The trim removed 2 bases at V and 0 bases at J, leaving 1 base unmatched. The CDR3 loop spans 15 amino acids.

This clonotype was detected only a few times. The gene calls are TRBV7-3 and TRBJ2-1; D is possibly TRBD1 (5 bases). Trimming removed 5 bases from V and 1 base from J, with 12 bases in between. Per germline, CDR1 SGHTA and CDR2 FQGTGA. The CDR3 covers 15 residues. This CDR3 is CASSPNRLSYNEQFF. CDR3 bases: TGTGCCAGCAGCCCCAACAGGTTATCCTACAATGAGCAGTTCTTC.

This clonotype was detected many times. In DNA form, the CDR3 reads TGTGCCAGCAGCCAAGATCCCAGCCGGAGTTTTGCCTACGAGCAGTACTTC. It yields the protein CASSQDPSRSFAYEQYF. The chain joins TRBV14 to TRBJ2-7; D not certain. The CDR3 consists of 17 residues. Germline-derived CDR1 and CDR2 are SGHDN and FVKESK. V was cut by 0 bases and J by 2 bases, with 17 bases left in between.